This T cell receptor beta chain was captured in a study of T cells in Graves' hyperthyroidism and ophthalmopathy. This clonotype was picked up many times. Germline CDR1 reads SNHLY; CDR2 reads FYNNEI. The CDR3 runs to 12 residues. Trimming removed 8 bases from V and 4 bases from J; junction bases left unmatched: 3. Amplification of TCR beta CDR3 regions used RNA as the template. First-round RT-PCR with HTBI primers amplified the TCR CDR3 region. TCRdb fed the multiplex PCR reads into MiXCR, producing one record per CDR3 protein. The sample lists approximately 220,000 distinct CDR3 sequences, around 19% occurring once.

This receptor was obtained from a man between 35 and 55 years old with Graves' hyperthyroidism. The chain combines TRBV2 with TRBJ2-7; TRBD1 aligns across 9 bases. The sample consisted of blood. The CDR3: CASRDRDYEQYF. The CDR3, as DNA: TGTGCCAGCCGGGACAGGGATTACGAGCAGTACTTC.